The 18 T cell receptor beta chains in this list originate from one sample, sequenced in a study of response to subunit inactivated influenza vaccine (dated by TCRdb to 2016 to 2019). Preparation of the library involved RT-PCR. The data were produced on an Illumina HiSeq 2500. Using fastp trimming at Q25 and MiXCR clonotype assembly, TCRdb reanalyzed the public sequencing data and kept in-frame beta chains. Identical CDR3 proteins give one entry, which carries the most common genes and DNA. This sample holds 500,000 to 600,000 distinct CDR3 sequences; over 9.5% were observed only once. The ten largest account for roughly 10% of the sample. The material was PBMCs from blood, obtained on the day of vaccination. These receptors were obtained from a man aged 45 to 65 who received an inactivated influenza vaccine. Donor details come from another sample of the same person, matched by shared clones.

This clonotype appeared a few times. The chain carries TRBV5-1 and TRBJ2-7; D not resolved. V was trimmed by 0 bases and J by 3 bases, leaving 13 bases between them. CDR3 size: 15 residues. Per the germline V gene, CDR1 is SGHRS and CDR2 is YFSETQ. CDR3 amino acids: CASSLAGQLSYEQYF. In nucleotides, the CDR3 is TGCGCCAGCAGCTTGGCTGGGCAGCTAAGCTACGAGCAGTACTTC.

This clonotype was observed at least ten times. This chain connects TRBV12-3 or TRBV12-4 to TRBJ2-3, with 9 bases identical to TRBD1. J was trimmed by 0 bases and V by 5 bases; bases with no gene match: 3. The CDR3 runs 15 residues. This CDR3 is CASSHDRGSTDTQYF. The CDR3 DNA is TGTGCCAGCAGTCATGACAGGGGGAGCACAGATACGCAGTATTTT.

This clonotype was detected ten times or more. V is TRBV20-1 and J is TRBJ2-3; 11 nucleotides align to TRBD2. V trimming: 0 bases; J trimming: 6 bases; junction bases outside the gene matches: 11. Germline-derived CDR1 and CDR2 are DFQATT and SNEGSKA (reference sequence). The CDR3 length is 17 residues. The DNA for the CDR3 is TGCAGTGCTAGAGATAGTGGGCTAGCGGGAGGTGTCGATACGCAGTATTTT. Encoded protein: CSARDSGLAGGVDTQYF.

This clonotype came up many times. The CDR3 protein is CSAEGQNTGELFF. The CDR3 DNA sequence: TGCAGTGCCGAGGGACAGAACACCGGGGAGCTGTTTTTT. V and J are TRBV20-1 and TRBJ2-2; possible D gene TRBD1, 6 bases. CDR1 and CDR2 from the germline V gene are DFQATT and SNEGSKA (reference sequence). The CDR3 has 13 amino acids. The V end was cut by 6 bases, the J end by 1 base, with 9 bases between.

The rearrangement links TRBV20-1 to TRBJ2-7, with D hard to call. Germline CDR1 DFQATT, CDR2 SNEGSKA (reference sequence). Trimming shortened V by 0 bases and J by 2 bases, and 14 bases separated the two germline ends. CDR3 length equals 15 residues. The CDR3 DNA sequence: TGCAGTGCTAGAGATCTACTTACTCTGCCCTACGAGCAGTACTTC. Protein sequence: CSARDLLTLPYEQYF.

This clonotype turned up a few times. The V call is TRBV20-1, the J call TRBJ1-1; D ambiguous. CDR1 and CDR2 (germline): DFQATT, SNEGSKA (reference sequence). The CDR3 runs to 14 residues. The ends were cut back, 0 bases at V and 0 bases at J, with 8 bases in the middle. CDR3 nucleotides: TGCAGTGCTAGAGACGGCCGAATGAACACTGAAGCTTTCTTT. This sequence encodes CSARDGRMNTEAFF.

This clonotype turned up a few times. This sequence joins TRBV19 and TRBJ2-7, with TRBD2 matching over 7 bases. The CDR3 length is 13 residues. J lost 2 bases, V lost 3 bases, and 1 base had no gene match. Germline V CDR1 and CDR2: LNHDA, SQIVND (reference sequence). The CDR3 bases are TGTGCCAGTAGTATGGCGGGAGCCTACGAGCAGTACTTC. Its protein product is CASSMAGAYEQYF.

As to this clonotype: A much larger clone lies a single base off, so this may be a read error. This chain connects TRBV5-1 to TRBJ1-2; TRBD1 agrees at 7 bases. CDR3 length equals 14 residues. Germline values: CDR1 SGHRS, CDR2 YFSETQ. V shed 1 base, J shed 12 bases, and the junction held 12 bases outside the gene matches. CDR3 sequence reads: CASSLTPGTAPDTF. The CDR3 coding sequence is TGCGCCAGCAGCTTGACCCCCGGGACAGCGCCGGACACCTTC.

This clonotype showed up just a few times. The chain has TRBV12-3 or TRBV12-4 and TRBJ1-5; D gene ambiguous. Trimming took 3 bases from V and 3 from J, leaving 9 bases between them. The CDR3 runs to 14 residues. CDR3 bases: TGTGCCAGCAGTTTCGAGCGCCTCAATCAGCCCCAGCATTTT. The encoded protein is CASSFERLNQPQHF.

The V and J genes are TRBV24-1 and TRBJ2-3; 12 bases agree with TRBD1. The CDR3 covers 16 residues. V was pared by 5 bases and J by 5 bases, with 7 bases of the junction left unmatched. Germline CDR1 reads KGHDR; CDR2 reads SFDVKD. The CDR3 loop is CATSGRGDRGLDTQYF. DNA of the CDR3: TGTGCCACCAGTGGTCGCGGGGACAGGGGGCTAGATACGCAGTATTTT.

The chain has TRBV7-9 and TRBJ2-1; 12 positions agree with TRBD2. After removal of 6 bases from V and 0 bases from J, the junction contained 6 bases not matched to a gene. Germline values: CDR1 SEHNR, CDR2 FQNEAQ (reference sequence). This CDR3 has 17 residues. CDR3 amino acids: CASSPTSGRPSYNEQFF. CDR3 bases: TGTGCCAGCAGTCCAACTAGCGGGAGGCCCTCCTACAATGAGCAGTTCTTC.

In its sample, this clonotype was seen a few times. This chain uses TRBV28 with TRBJ2-2; perhaps TRBD2 as D (5 bases). Germline CDR1 and CDR2: MDHEN and SYDVKM. V was shortened by 6 bases and J by 4 bases, with 15 bases between the two germline ends. This CDR3 is built from 15 residues. The CDR3 region has the DNA TGTGCCAGCAGCTCAACCCGACTATTCACCGGGGAGCTGTTTTTT. This gives the protein CASSSTRLFTGELFF.

This clonotype was observed at least ten times. The J gene is TRBJ2-1, the V gene TRBV12-3 or TRBV12-4, with D unresolved. The V gene lost 3 bases and the J gene lost 4 bases, with 7 bases spanning the gap. This CDR3 region has 13 residues. The CDR3 bases are TGTGCCAGCAGTTTGTCAGGTTACAATGAGCAGTTCTTC. Protein sequence: CASSLSGYNEQFF.

CDR3 DNA: TGTGCCTGGAGTGTCAGTTACACCGGGGAGCTGTTTTTT. Its translation: CAWSVSYTGELFF. The V gene is TRBV30, the J gene TRBJ2-2; D is uncertain. This CDR3 comprises 13 residues. Germline V gene data show CDR1 as GTSNPN and CDR2 as SVGIG (reference sequence). Between the trimmed V and J ends, which lost 0 bases and 3 bases, there was a span of 5 bases.

This clonotype was detected many times. The J gene is TRBJ2-7, the V gene TRBV6-5; 8 nucleotides line up with TRBD1. The CDR3 sequence is 13 residues long. Germline V gene sequence: CDR1 MNHEY, CDR2 SVGAGI. The V and J ends lost 4 bases and 6 bases, in that order; junction bases with no gene match: 5. This CDR3 is CASSFDRGSEQYF. In DNA, the CDR3 is TGTGCCAGCAGTTTCGACAGGGGCTCCGAGCAGTACTTC.

The gene calls are TRBV29-1 and TRBJ2-1; 8 nucleotides line up with TRBD2. This CDR3 has 13 amino acids. V lost 5 bases, J lost 7 bases, and 7 bases stayed unmatched. Germline CDR1 reads SQVTM; CDR2 reads ANQGSEA. CDR3 in DNA: TGCAGCGTTCCAGGACTAGCTTGGAATGAGCAGTTCTTC. Its translation is CSVPGLAWNEQFF.

This clonotype was counted a few times. The V and J genes are TRBV4-3 and TRBJ2-7; 7 bases are a match to TRBD1. The CDR3 is 14 amino acids. Trimming at V came to 0 bases and at J to 9 bases, leaving 8 bases not matched to a gene. Germline CDR1 and CDR2: LGHNA and YSLEER. The CDR3 coding sequence is TGCGCCAGCAGCCAAGATTATGGTGCAGGGGGGCAGTACTTC. Translating it yields CASSQDYGAGGQYF.

This clonotype was counted at least ten times. The V call is TRBV6-2 or TRBV6-3, the J call TRBJ2-7; perhaps TRBD2 as D (6 bases). Trimming pared 7 bases from V and 6 bases from J, leaving 16 bases between. The CDR3 has 13 residues. CDR1 MNHEY and CDR2 SVGEGT come from the germline V gene. The CDR3 coding sequence is TGTGCCAGCACCTTTCAGGGAGGTTTCGAGCAGTACTTC. This sequence encodes CASTFQGGFEQYF.